The rows below give T cell receptor beta chains drawn from one sample of a study of T-cell memory formation after mild COVID-19. TCRdb reprocessed the 5' RACE reads with MiXCR, giving one entry per CDR3 protein. The data contain roughly 220,000 distinct CDR3 sequences, roughly 10% of them singletons. The sequencing input was PBMCs or a T cell subset sorted from them (not recorded which). The receptors were sampled from a man younger than 35 who had mild COVID-19 (a few samples of this study predate the infection). Cell type and time point are not known. Each CDR3 is given with its conserved first and last residue. The D gene is left open where the match is weak. A clone size is listed for some rows: how often the clone was seen (once, few, many), or a class if it is expanded.

clone_size	j_call	v_call	d_call	cdr3_nt	cdr3_aa
many	TRBJ1-3	TRBV4-3	.	TGCGCCAGCAGCCGACACAGGTCCTCTCTCCCTGGAAACACCATATATTTT	CASSRHRSSLPGNTIYF
.	TRBJ2-5	TRBV12-5	TRBD1	TGTGCTAGTGGTCAGGGGGCGCGGGAGACCCAGTACTTC	CASGQGARETQYF
few	TRBJ1-2	TRBV6-6	.	TGTGCCAGCAGTAGGGACATTGAACCGAGGTACACCTTC	CASSRDIEPRYTF
.	TRBJ2-3	TRBV11-2	.	TGTGCCAGCAGCGTCAGGGTTTTAGATACGCAGTATTTT	CASSVRVLDTQYF
many	TRBJ1-4	TRBV4-2	.	TGTGCCAGCAGCCAAGGGCAGCTTAATGAAAAACTGTTTTTT	CASSQGQLNEKLFF
.	TRBJ2-5	TRBV19	TRBD1	TGTGCCAGTAGTATAACAGGGGGCGGAGAGACCCAGTACTTC	CASSITGGGETQYF
few	TRBJ2-6	TRBV9	.	TGTGCCAGCAGCGTAGAAACGGGTGGGGCCAACGTCCTGACTTTC	CASSVETGGANVLTF
few	TRBJ1-1	TRBV11-2	TRBD1	TGTGCCAGCAGCTTAGTCCCCAGGGGGCAAGCTTTCTTT	CASSLVPRGQAFF
.	TRBJ2-5	TRBV10-3	.	TGTGCCACCCGGGGAGCAGCGACAGAGACCCAGTACTTC	CATRGAATETQYF
.	TRBJ2-3	TRBV18	TRBD1	TGTGCCAGCTCACCAAGTCTTAGGGGGCTCACAGATACGCAGTATTTT	CASSPSLRGLTDTQYF
few	TRBJ2-3	TRBV5-1	.	TGCGCCAGCAGCTTGGCTTCCAGGGAGAGCACAGATACGCAGTATTTT	CASSLASRESTDTQYF
few	TRBJ2-4	TRBV20-1	.	TGCAGTGCAGTCAAAAACATTCAGTACTTC	CSAVKNIQYF
many	TRBJ2-1	TRBV20-1	.	TGCAGTGCTAACTTGGCTAGCGTTGGTGAGCAGTTCTTC	CSANLASVGEQFF
few	TRBJ2-3	TRBV2	.	TGTGCCAGCAGTGAGCAGGGCTACACAGATACGCAGTATTTT	CASSEQGYTDTQYF
few	TRBJ1-1	TRBV20-1	.	TGCAGTGCTAGAGGGGGCGCGGTGAACACTGAAGCTTTCTTT	CSARGGAVNTEAFF
.	TRBJ1-1	TRBV11-2	.	TGTGCCAGCAGCCGATTAGGGGGGGGCACTGAAGCTTTCTTT	CASSRLGGGTEAFF
.	TRBJ2-7	TRBV6-1	TRBD2	TGTGCCAGCAGTGCGGGAGCGGGATCCCCCGACGAGCAGTACTTC	CASSAGAGSPDEQYF
few	TRBJ1-2	TRBV27	TRBD1	TGTGCCACCCAGGCTTGGGGGACAGGGGGCGGCTACACCTTC	CATQAWGTGGGYTF
few	TRBJ1-6	TRBV30	TRBD1	TGTGCCTGGAGTGTACGGCGACAGGGTGGGGTCTCCCTCCACTTT	CAWSVRRQGGVSLHF
.	TRBJ2-7	TRBV5-1	.	TGCGCCAGCAGTACGTCAGGGTCAATCCCCCCCTACGAGCAGTACTTC	CASSTSGSIPPYEQYF
.	TRBJ1-1	TRBV5-1	TRBD1	TGCGCCAGCAGCGAGGATCAGGGGGCGAGAGCTTTCTTT	CASSEDQGARAFF
.	TRBJ2-5	TRBV24-1	TRBD1	TGTGCCACCAGTGAAACGGGACAGCACCAAGAGACCCAGTACTTC	CATSETGQHQETQYF
many	TRBJ2-1	TRBV12-3/TRBV12-4	.	TGTGCCAGCAGTTTCGGGGGTTCAAGGTCCTACAATGAGCAGTTCTTC	CASSFGGSRSYNEQFF
few	TRBJ2-1	TRBV6-5	.	TGTGCCAGCAGTCCCAGGACTAACGCAAGACCGGCGGGTGAGCAGTTCTTC	CASSPRTNARPAGEQFF
.	TRBJ2-5	TRBV5-1	TRBD1	TGCGCCAGCAGCTGGACAGGGGGCGAGGAGACCCAGTACTTC	CASSWTGGEETQYF
few	TRBJ2-3	TRBV12-3/TRBV12-4	.	TGTGCCAGCAGTTTTCCCCCCGGAGGCAGGGCAGATACGCAGTATTTT	CASSFPPGGRADTQYF
many	TRBJ1-1	TRBV5-1	.	TGCGCCAGCAGCTTGAGGGACGGAACTGAAGCTTTCTTT	CASSLRDGTEAFF
.	TRBJ2-3	TRBV3-1	.	TGTGCCAGCAGCCAACCATTGGGTTATACGCAGTATTTT	CASSQPLGYTQYF